This T cell receptor (beta chain) stems from a study of response to subunit inactivated influenza vaccine (dated by TCRdb to about 2018). As for the study more broadly: To follow how T cells responded to a trivalent subunit inactivated influenza vaccine, the researchers relied on deep quantitative profiling of the T cell receptor repertoire.

Beyond this particular receptor, the publication reports: According to the authors, only a limited number of new T cells may be recruited by each seasonal influenza vaccination.

There are a few counts of this clonotype. Its antigen remains unidentified. It has no much larger one-base neighbor in the sample; base qualities were not kept. Libraries were built with RT-PCR. The instrument was an Illumina HiSeq 2500. TCRdb reran the public reads through fastp at Q25 and MiXCR, keeping productive beta chains. Rows with one shared CDR3 protein collapse into an entry with the most common genes and DNA. A total of about 700,000 distinct CDR3 sequences appear in this sample, about 15% of them only once. The ten largest clones add up to approximately 7% of the sample. V is reduced by 6 bases and J by 1 base, leaving a spacing of 15 bases between them. CDR1 is given as MDHEN and CDR2 as SYDVKM, both from the germline V gene. Inclusive of the bounding cysteine and phenylalanine, the CDR3 is 15 residues long. Of the read, only the CDR3 DNA is kept; its 45 bases are in frame from base 1.

This receptor was obtained from a man aged 50 or older who received an inactivated influenza vaccine. Donor details come from another sample of the same person, matched by shared clones. The chain joins TRBV28 to TRBJ1-2, with TRBD1 as a weak D call on 5 bases. Material: PBMCs from blood, obtained roughly 15 days before vaccination. The DNA is as follows: TGTGCCAGCAGGATTTCAGGGAGGGGTAACTATGGCTACACCTTC. It specifies CASRISGRGNYGYTF.